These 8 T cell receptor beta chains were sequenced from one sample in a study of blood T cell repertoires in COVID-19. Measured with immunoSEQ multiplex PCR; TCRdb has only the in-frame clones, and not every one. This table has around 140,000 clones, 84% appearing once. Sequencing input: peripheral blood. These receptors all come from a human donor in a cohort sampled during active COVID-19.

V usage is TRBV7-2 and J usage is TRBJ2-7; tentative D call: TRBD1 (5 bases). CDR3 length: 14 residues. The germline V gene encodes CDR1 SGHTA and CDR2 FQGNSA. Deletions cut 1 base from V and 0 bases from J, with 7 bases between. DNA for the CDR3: TGTGCCAGCAGCTTAGACAGGTACTCCTACGAGCAGTACTTC. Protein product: CASSLDRYSYEQYF. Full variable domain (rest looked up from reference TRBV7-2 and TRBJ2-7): GAGVSQSPSNKVTEKGKDVELRCDPISGHTALYWYRQSLGQGLEFLIYFQGNSAPDKSGLPSDRFSAERTGGSVSTLTIQRTQQEDSAVYLCASSLDRYSYEQYFGPGTRLTVT.

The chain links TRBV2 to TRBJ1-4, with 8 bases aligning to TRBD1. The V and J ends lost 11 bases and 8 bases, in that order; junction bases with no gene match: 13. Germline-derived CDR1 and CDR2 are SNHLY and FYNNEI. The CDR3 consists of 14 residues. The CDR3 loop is CACNRGKSGEKLFF. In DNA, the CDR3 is TGTGCCTGTAACAGGGGGAAGAGTGGGGAAAAACTGTTTTTT.

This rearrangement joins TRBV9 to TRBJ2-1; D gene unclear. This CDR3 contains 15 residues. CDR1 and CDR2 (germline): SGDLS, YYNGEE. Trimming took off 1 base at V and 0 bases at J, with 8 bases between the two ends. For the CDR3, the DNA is TGTGCCAGCAGCGTACAAAGCTCCTCCTACAATGAGCAGTTCTTC. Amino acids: CASSVQSSSYNEQFF. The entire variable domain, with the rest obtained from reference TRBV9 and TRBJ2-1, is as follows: DSGVTQTPKHLITATGQRVTLRCSPRSGDLSVYWYQQSLDQGLQFLIQYYNGEERAKGNILERFSAQQFPDLHSELNLSSLELGDSALYFCASSVQSSSYNEQFFGPGTRLTVL.

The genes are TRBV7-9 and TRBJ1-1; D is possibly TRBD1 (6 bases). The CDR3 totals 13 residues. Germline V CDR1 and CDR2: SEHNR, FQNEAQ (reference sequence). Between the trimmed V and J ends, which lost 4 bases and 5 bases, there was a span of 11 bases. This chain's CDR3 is CASSWGLGTEAFF. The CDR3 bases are TGTGCCAGCAGCTGGGGGCTGGGGACTGAAGCTTTCTTT.

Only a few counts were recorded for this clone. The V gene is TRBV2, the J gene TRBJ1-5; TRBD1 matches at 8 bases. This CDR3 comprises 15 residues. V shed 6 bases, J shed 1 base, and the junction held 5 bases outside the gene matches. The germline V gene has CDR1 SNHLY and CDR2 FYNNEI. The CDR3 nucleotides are TGTGCCAGCAGGAGAGGGACAGGCAGCAATCAGCCCCAGCATTTT. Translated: CASRRGTGSNQPQHF.

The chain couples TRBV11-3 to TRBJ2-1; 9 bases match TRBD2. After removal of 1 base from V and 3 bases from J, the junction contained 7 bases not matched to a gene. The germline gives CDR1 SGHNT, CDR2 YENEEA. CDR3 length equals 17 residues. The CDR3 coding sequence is TGTGCCAGCAGCTTAGCCGGGTGGCGGGGGGGCTACAATGAGCAGTTCTTC. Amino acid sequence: CASSLAGWRGGYNEQFF.

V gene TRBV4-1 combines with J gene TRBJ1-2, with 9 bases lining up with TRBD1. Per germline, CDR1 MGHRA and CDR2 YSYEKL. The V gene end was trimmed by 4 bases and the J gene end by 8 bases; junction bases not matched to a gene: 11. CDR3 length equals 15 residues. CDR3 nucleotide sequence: TGCGCCAGCAGCCGCGGATCTACAGGGGGCGCCGGCTACACCTTC. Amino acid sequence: CASSRGSTGGAGYTF.

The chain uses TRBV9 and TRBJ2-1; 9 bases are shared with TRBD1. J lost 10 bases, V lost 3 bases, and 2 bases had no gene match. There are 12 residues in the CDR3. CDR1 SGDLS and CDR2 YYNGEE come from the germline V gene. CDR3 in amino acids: CASSAGQGEQFF. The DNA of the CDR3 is TGTGCCAGCAGCGCGGGACAGGGCGAGCAGTTCTTC.